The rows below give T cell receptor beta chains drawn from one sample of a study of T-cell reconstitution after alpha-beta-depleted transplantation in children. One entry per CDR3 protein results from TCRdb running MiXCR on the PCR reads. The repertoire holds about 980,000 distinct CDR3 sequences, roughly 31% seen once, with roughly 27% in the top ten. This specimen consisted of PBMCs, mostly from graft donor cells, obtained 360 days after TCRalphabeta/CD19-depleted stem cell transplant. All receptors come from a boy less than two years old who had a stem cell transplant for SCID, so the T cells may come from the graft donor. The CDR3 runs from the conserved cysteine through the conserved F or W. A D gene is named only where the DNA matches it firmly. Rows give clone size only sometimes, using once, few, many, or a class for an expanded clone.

TGTGCCAGCAGCTTACTAGCGGGGGTCAACTACGAGCAGTACTTC CASSLLAGVNYEQYF TRBD2 TRBJ2-7 NA TRBV7-3
TGTGCCAGTAGTATTTGGGGGCAGCCCCAGCATTTT CASSIWGQPQHF NA TRBJ1-5 once TRBV19
TGCAGTGCTTTCTCTAAGAGGCCCTCCTACGAGCAGTACTTC CSAFSKRPSYEQYF NA TRBJ2-7 NA TRBV20-1
TGCAGCGTTGTTTCCCGGGGGGGCCTAGCAGATACGCAGTATTTT CSVVSRGGLADTQYF TRBD2 TRBJ2-3 NA TRBV29-1
TGCAGTGCTAGAGGGGCAGCTTACAATGAGCAGTTCTTC CSARGAAYNEQFF NA TRBJ2-1 NA TRBV20-1
TGCAGTGCTTCCCTAGCGGGGGGGAGCACAGATACGCAGTATTTT CSASLAGGSTDTQYF TRBD2 TRBJ2-3 many TRBV20-1
TGTGCCAGCAGTTTACGGACGGGGAAGGAACAGTACTTC CASSLRTGKEQYF NA TRBJ2-7 few TRBV28
TGCGCCAGCAGCCCATCTTTCAGAGGGTTGAACACCGGGGAGCTGTTTTTT CASSPSFRGLNTGELFF NA TRBJ2-2 NA TRBV4-1
TGCGCCAGCCATGGACTAGCGGGGGGAGGAGGGCCCTACAATGAGCAGTTCTTC CASHGLAGGGGPYNEQFF TRBD2 TRBJ2-1 NA TRBV5-1
TGCGCCAGCAGCTTACGATCTTCGAACACTGAAGCTTTCTTT CASSLRSSNTEAFF NA TRBJ1-1 few TRBV5-1
TGTGCCAGCAGTCGAGGGAAGGATGAAAAACTGTTTTTT CASSRGKDEKLFF NA TRBJ1-4 few TRBV7-9
TGTGCCAGCAGCTTTAAGACATTTGCCTACGAGCAGTACTTC CASSFKTFAYEQYF NA TRBJ2-7 NA TRBV5-6
TGCGCCAGCAGCATGGGACAGCTCCGCTACGAGCAGTACTTC CASSMGQLRYEQYF TRBD1 TRBJ2-7 NA TRBV5-1
TGCAGTGCTAGAGCCCGGGAAACCGCCACAGATACGCAGTATTTT CSARARETATDTQYF NA TRBJ2-3 NA TRBV20-1
TGTGCCAGCAGCTTAGGATCTAGCGGGGGGTCTAGCACAGATACGCAGTATTTT CASSLGSSGGSSTDTQYF TRBD2 TRBJ2-3 few TRBV11-2
TGCGCCAGCAGCGTTGAGGATTCCGAGACCCAGTACTTC CASSVEDSETQYF NA TRBJ2-5 NA TRBV5-1
TGCGCCAGCAGCTTAACAGGGAGGGAAGAGACCCAGTACTTC CASSLTGREETQYF NA TRBJ2-5 NA TRBV4-1